Shown below are 5 T cell receptor beta chains from a single sample sequenced in a study of CD8 T cells in Susac syndrome. RNA totalling about 0.45 to 1 ug underwent reverse transcription with random hexamers. TCRdb redid the calling of the immunoSEQ multiplex PCR reads with MiXCR, one entry per CDR3 protein. The table includes around 280,000 distinct CDR3 sequences, approximately 90% detected once. The sequencing input was CD4+ T cells from PBMCs. These receptors were taken from a human donor with multiple sclerosis.

The chain has TRBV14 and TRBJ2-2; D unclear. V dropped 1 base and J dropped 6 bases, with 9 bases sitting between them. The CDR3 contains 14 residues. CDR1 and CDR2 from the germline V gene are SGHDN and FVKESK. The CDR3 is CASSQVNIPGELFF. The CDR3 nucleotides read TGTGCCAGCAGCCAAGTTAACATCCCCGGGGAGCTGTTTTTT.

The DNA for the CDR3 is TGTGCCAGCGGCCGGGACAGGGGGATCGAGACCCAGTACTTC. Its translation is CASGRDRGIETQYF. The chain employs TRBV6-6 and TRBJ2-5; 11 positions agree with TRBD1. The germline CDR1 and CDR2 sequences are MNHNY and SVGAGI (reference sequence). This CDR3 spans 14 amino acids. The J segment lost 5 bases and the V segment lost 8 bases, leaving 7 bases of the junction unmatched.

The V and J genes are TRBV20-1 and TRBJ1-5, with D maybe TRBD1 (5 bases). The germline V gene encodes CDR1 DFQATT and CDR2 SNEGSKA (reference sequence). This CDR3 comprises 16 residues. V lost 1 base and J 1 base, leaving 14 bases between the germline ends. Here the CDR3 reads CSARGGVGLSNQPQHF. DNA for the CDR3: TGCAGTGCTAGAGGAGGTGTGGGGCTGAGCAATCAGCCCCAGCATTTT.

The rearrangement joins TRBV11-2 to TRBJ2-6; no clear D. Trimming left V 5 bases short and J 1 base short, with 12 bases between. Germline CDR1 SGHAT, CDR2 FQNNGV. The CDR3 is 16 residues long. The CDR3 sequence: CASSQWQDSGANVLTF. In DNA, the CDR3 is TGTGCCAGCAGCCAGTGGCAAGATTCTGGGGCCAACGTCCTGACTTTC.

In DNA form, the CDR3 reads TGTGCCAGCTCACCCTGGACAGGGACAGATACGCAGTATTTT. It codes for CASSPWTGTDTQYF. The chain uses TRBV18 and TRBJ2-3; 8 positions agree with TRBD1. Unmatched junction bases numbered 2, after V lost 3 bases and J lost 3 bases. The CDR3 runs to 14 residues. CDR1 is KGHSH, CDR2 LQKENI, per germline.